The entry below gives a single T cell receptor beta chain sequence along with its context. The CDR3 sequence is 14 residues long. Looked up from germline, CDR1 is LGHDT and CDR2 is YNNKEL (reference sequence). V was pared by 0 bases and J by 3 bases, with 8 bases between. This sample is part of a study of blood T cell repertoires in COVID-19. Overall study context: Samples came from the United States, Italy and Spain, spanning acute and convalescent COVID-19. In each case, the material was cDNA or gDNA derived from T cells, B-cell-depleted T cells, or PBMCs.

Assay used: immunoSEQ multiplex PCR; TCRdb lists only in-frame clones, some missing. The data hold fewer than 500,000 clones, with around 89% observed a single time. The chain employs TRBV3-1 (or the pseudogene TRBV3-2) and TRBJ1-2; D unclear. The sequence was obtained from a woman aged 30 to 39 with acute or convalescent COVID-19. Sequencing input: peripheral blood. The CDR3 loop reads CASSQEAGYYGYTF. DNA of the CDR3: TGTGCCAGCAGCCAAGAGGCAGGTTACTATGGCTACACCTTC.